This is a list of T cell receptor beta chains from one sample in a study of T cell responses to AZD1222 COVID-19 vaccine. The table came from immunoSEQ multiplex PCR; TCRdb's copy has only in-frame clones and leaves some out. The top ten hold roughly 29% of the sample, which has 80,000 or so clones, 60% to 85% seen once. The sample here was peripheral blood, taken 28 days after the second dose of the MenACWY control vaccine. Every receptor here comes from an adult who received the MenACWY meningococcal vaccine as a control. Each CDR3 is given without its conserved first and last residue. Clone size, where shown, is once, few, many, or a class for clones that have expanded.

- | TRBJ2-1 | TRBV5-1 | ASSLEASGRASYEQF
- | TRBJ1-1 | TRBV11-1 | ASSRAGELTAEAF
- | TRBJ1-1 | TRBV30 | AWSQRGGLAF
few | TRBJ2-7 | TRBV13 | ASSHLAGYEQY
- | TRBJ2-5 | TRBV5-6 | ASSFDRQVRIETQY
- | TRBJ2-7 | TRBV6-6 | ASSYFGVYEQY
- | TRBJ1-2 | TRBV28 | ASSLKGYGYT
- | TRBJ1-5 | TRBV6-1 | ASSESVPSNQPQH
few | TRBJ2-7 | TRBV2 | ASSEVLAGEDEQY
- | TRBJ2-5 | TRBV5-5 | ASSLYGTGETQY
- | TRBJ2-5 | TRBV20-1 | SARNRETQY
- | TRBJ2-7 | TRBV28 | ASSTTSGRVHEQY
- | TRBJ1-1 | TRBV18 | ASSPGQNTEAF
- | TRBJ1-5 | TRBV2 | ASSGTGTPQH
- | TRBJ1-5 | TRBV6-5 | ASRSWGSNQPQH
- | TRBJ2-7 | TRBV19 | ASSMRDSLFEQY
- | TRBJ2-7 | TRBV2 | ASRTSGRKYEQY
- | TRBJ1-5 | TRBV5-1 | ASSLGRDQPQH
- | TRBJ1-6 | TRBV6-2/TRBV6-3 | ASSGGQGTSPLH
- | TRBJ1-2 | TRBV7-2 | ASSSLDRVNYGYT
- | TRBJ1-6 | TRBV30 | AWSVGTDSPLH
- | TRBJ2-3 | TRBV5-1 | ASSLAGFTDTQY
- | TRBJ2-3 | TRBV27 | ASRIPSTDTQY
few | TRBJ1-3 | TRBV4-3 | ASSSGQGSGNTIY
- | TRBJ2-1 | TRBV18 | ASSPSSRNEQF
- | TRBJ2-7 | TRBV6-5 | ASSYAHMGGPKETI
- | TRBJ2-4 | TRBV19 | ASRGVGGREY
- | TRBJ2-1 | TRBV15 | ATTDGTGEQF
- | TRBJ1-2 | TRBV28 | ASTLGVAGTYGYT
- | TRBJ1-4 | TRBV7-8 | ASSLGDPTEEKLF
- | TRBJ1-1 | TRBV19 | ASSTPKGRTEAF
- | TRBJ2-1 | TRBV4-3 | ASSRTSGGFYNEQF
- | TRBJ2-2 | TRBV5-4 | ASSISTGNTGELF
once | TRBJ1-2 | TRBV6-2/TRBV6-3 | ASSSQAAGKNYGYT
- | TRBJ2-7 | TRBV6-5 | ASSPDRAYEQY
once | TRBJ1-5 | TRBV28 | ASSFLGRDYQPQH
once | TRBJ1-6 | TRBV7-3 | ASSAGTHNSPLH
- | TRBJ2-3 | TRBV7-8 | ASSLGTGVTDTQY
- | TRBJ2-1 | TRBV29-1 | SARDSYNEQF
- | TRBJ2-3 | TRBV11-2 | ASSLSTITDTQY
once | TRBJ1-2 | TRBV19 | ASRVGTGNGYT
- | TRBJ2-5 | TRBV6-5 | ASRPTSGRGKTQY
- | TRBJ1-2 | TRBV12-3/TRBV12-4 | ASSFGQRYGYT
- | TRBJ1-5 | TRBV4-1 | ASSQVLGGDQPQH